The TCR beta chain described here comes from a study of blood T cell repertoires in COVID-19. Study at large: COVID-19 samples collected from the United States, Italy and Spain covered acute and convalescent phases.

Study processing details: Amplification of reference gene primers was used by the study to estimate nucleated cell counts. The repertoire was sequenced with immunoSEQ multiplex PCR; TCRdb's copy has only in-frame clones and lacks some. V and J calls and clone size are those listed in that table; D and trimming were worked out from the DNA. The sample carries roughly 41,000 clones, 85% to 90% recorded once. Participants were aged about 18 to 100 years from 20 to 30 US areas. Germline assignment: CDR1 MNHNS and CDR2 SASEGT. The CDR3 covers 11 residues. Trimming cost V 3 bases and J 10 bases, with 9 bases left between them.

V usage is TRBV6-1 and J usage is TRBJ1-1; D ambiguous. Sequencing input: PBMCs or T cells enriched from blood (not recorded which). This receptor was obtained from a woman aged 45-60 years who had recovered from COVID-19. The CDR3 nucleotides read TGTGCCAGCAGTGAGGCGGGAAGAGCTTTCTTT. Protein sequence: CASSEAGRAFF.